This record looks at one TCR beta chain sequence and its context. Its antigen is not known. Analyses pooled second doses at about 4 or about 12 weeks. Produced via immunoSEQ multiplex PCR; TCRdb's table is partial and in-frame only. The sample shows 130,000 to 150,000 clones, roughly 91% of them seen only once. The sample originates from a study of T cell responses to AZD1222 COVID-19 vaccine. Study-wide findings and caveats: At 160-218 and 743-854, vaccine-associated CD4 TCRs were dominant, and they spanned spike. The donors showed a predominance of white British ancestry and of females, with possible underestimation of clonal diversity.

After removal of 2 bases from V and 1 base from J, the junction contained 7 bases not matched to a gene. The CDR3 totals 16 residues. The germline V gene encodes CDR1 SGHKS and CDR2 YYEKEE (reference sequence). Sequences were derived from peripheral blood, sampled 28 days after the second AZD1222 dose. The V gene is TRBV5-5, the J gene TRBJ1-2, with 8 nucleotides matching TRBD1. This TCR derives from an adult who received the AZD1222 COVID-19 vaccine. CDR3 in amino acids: CASSFLRGRINYGYTF. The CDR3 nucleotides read TGTGCCAGCAGCTTCCTCAGGGGGCGGATTAACTATGGCTACACCTTC.